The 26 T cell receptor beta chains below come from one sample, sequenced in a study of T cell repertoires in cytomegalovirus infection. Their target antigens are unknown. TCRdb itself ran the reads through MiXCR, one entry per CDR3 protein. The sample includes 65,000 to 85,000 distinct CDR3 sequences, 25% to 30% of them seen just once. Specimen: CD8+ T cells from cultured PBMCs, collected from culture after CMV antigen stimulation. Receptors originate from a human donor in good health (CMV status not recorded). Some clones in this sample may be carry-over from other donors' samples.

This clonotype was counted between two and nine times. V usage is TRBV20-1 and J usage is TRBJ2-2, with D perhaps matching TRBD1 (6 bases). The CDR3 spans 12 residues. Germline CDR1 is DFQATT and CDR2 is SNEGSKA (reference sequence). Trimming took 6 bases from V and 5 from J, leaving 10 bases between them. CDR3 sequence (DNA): TGCAGTGCGACTACAGGGACCGGGGAGCTGTTTTTT. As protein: CSATTGTGELFF.

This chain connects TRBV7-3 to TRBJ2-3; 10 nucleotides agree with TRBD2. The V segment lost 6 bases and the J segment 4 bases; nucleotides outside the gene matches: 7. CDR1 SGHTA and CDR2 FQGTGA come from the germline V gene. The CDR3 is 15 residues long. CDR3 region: CASSSGTSVPDTQYF. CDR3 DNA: TGTGCCAGCAGTTCCGGGACTAGCGTCCCAGATACGCAGTATTTT. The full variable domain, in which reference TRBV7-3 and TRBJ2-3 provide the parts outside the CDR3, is GAGVSQTPSNKVTEKGKYVELRCDPISGHTALYWYRQSLGQGPEFLIYFQGTGAADDSGLPNDRFFAVRPEGSVSTLKIQRTERGDSAVYLCASSSGTSVPDTQYFGPGTRLTVL.

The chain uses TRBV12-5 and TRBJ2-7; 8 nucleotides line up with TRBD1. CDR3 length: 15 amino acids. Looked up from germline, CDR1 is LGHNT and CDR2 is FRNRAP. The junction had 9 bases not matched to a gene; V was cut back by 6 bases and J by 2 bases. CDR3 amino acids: CASGGDRKGPYEQYF. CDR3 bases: TGTGCTAGTGGGGGGGACAGGAAAGGACCCTACGAGCAGTACTTC.

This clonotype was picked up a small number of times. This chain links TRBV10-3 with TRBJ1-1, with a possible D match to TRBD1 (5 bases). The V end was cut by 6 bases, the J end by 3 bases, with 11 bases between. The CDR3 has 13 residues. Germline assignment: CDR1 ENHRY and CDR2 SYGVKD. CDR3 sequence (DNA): TGTGCCATCAGCGATACGGGGGACACTGAAGCTTTCTTT. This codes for CAISDTGDTEAFF.

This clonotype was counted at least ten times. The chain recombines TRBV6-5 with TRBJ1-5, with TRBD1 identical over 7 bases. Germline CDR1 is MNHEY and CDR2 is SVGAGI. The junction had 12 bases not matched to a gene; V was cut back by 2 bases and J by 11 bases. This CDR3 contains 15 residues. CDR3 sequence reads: CASSYTYDTQGAQHF. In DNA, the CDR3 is TGTGCCAGCAGTTACACCTACGACACCCAGGGGGCCCAGCATTTT.

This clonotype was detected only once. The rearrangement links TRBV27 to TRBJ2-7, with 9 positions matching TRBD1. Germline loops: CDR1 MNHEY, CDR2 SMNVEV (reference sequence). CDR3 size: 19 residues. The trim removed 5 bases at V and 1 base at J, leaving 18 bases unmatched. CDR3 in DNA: TGTGCCAGCAGTCTCGCCGGGACAGGGTTCGGACGCCAATCCTACGAGCAGTACTTC. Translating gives CASSLAGTGFGRQSYEQYF.

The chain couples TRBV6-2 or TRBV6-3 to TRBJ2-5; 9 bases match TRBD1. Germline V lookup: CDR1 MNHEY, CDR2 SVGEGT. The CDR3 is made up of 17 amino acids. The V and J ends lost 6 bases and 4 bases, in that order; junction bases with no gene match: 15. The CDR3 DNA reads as TGTGCCAGCAGGAAAAAAACTTTATGGGACAGGGTAGAGACCCAGTACTTC. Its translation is CASRKKTLWDRVETQYF.

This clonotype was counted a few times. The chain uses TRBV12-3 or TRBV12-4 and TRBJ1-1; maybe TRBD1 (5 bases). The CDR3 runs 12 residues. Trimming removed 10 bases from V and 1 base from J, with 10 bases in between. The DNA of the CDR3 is TGTGCCACCGGGGCCTCGAACACTGAAGCTTTCTTT. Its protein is CATGASNTEAFF.

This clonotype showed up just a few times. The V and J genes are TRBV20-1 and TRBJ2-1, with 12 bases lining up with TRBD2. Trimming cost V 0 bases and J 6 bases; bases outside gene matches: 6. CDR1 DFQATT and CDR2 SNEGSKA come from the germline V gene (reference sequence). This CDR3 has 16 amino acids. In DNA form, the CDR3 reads TGCAGTGCTAGAGATCTGGCTAGCGGGAGGGCCAATGAGCAGTTCTTC. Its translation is CSARDLASGRANEQFF.

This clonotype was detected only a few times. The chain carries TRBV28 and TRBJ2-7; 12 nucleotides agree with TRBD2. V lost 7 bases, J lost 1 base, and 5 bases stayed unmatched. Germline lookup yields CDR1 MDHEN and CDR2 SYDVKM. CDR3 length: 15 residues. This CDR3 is CASTSLAGGSYEQYF. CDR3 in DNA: TGTGCCAGCACCTCTCTAGCGGGGGGGTCCTACGAGCAGTACTTC.

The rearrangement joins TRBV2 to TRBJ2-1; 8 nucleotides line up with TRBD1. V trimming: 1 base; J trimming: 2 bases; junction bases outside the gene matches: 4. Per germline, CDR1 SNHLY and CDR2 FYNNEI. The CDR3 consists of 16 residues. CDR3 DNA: TGTGCCAGCAGTGAAGTTCAGGGGGCCGCCTACAATGAGCAGTTCTTC. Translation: CASSEVQGAAYNEQFF. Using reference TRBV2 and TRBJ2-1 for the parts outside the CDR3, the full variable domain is EPEVTQTPSHQVTQMGQEVILRCVPISNHLYFYWYRQILGQKVEFLVSFYNNEISEKSEIFDDQFSVERPDGSNFTLKIRSTKLEDSAMYFCASSEVQGAAYNEQFFGPGTRLTVL.

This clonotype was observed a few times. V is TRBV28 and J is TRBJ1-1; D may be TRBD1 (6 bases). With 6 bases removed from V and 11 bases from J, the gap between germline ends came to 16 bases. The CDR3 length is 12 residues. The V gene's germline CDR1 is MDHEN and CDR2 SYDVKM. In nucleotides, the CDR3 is TGTGCCAGCAGGCCGCCAGGGGTCGGGGCTTTCTTT. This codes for CASRPPGVGAFF.

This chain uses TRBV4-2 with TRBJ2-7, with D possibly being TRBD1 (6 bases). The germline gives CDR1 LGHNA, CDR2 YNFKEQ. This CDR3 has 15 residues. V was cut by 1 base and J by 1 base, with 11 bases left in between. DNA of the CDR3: TGTGCCAGCAGCCAAGTCGGGACACCTTCCTACGAGCAGTACTTC. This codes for CASSQVGTPSYEQYF.

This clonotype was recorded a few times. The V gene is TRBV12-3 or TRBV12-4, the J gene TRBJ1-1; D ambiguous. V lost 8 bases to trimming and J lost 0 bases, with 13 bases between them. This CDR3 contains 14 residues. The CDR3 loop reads CASSQATMNTEAFF. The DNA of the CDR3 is TGTGCCAGCTCCCAGGCCACTATGAACACTGAAGCTTTCTTT.

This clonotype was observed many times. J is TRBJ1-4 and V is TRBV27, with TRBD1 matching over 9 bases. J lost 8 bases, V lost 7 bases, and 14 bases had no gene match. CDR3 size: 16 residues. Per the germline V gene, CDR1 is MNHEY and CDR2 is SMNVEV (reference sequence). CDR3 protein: CASTPGTGGVGEKLFF. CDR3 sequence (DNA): TGTGCCAGCACCCCCGGAACAGGGGGCGTGGGGGAAAAACTGTTTTTT.

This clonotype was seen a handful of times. CDR3 sequence: CASRKGHNSPLHF. Written as DNA, the CDR3 is TGTGCCAGCAGGAAGGGGCATAATTCACCCCTCCACTTT. The rearrangement joins TRBV27 to TRBJ1-6; tentatively, D is TRBD1 (5 bases). Germline loops: CDR1 MNHEY, CDR2 SMNVEV (reference sequence). This CDR3 spans 13 amino acids. The V gene lost 6 bases and the J gene lost 5 bases, with 8 bases spanning the gap.

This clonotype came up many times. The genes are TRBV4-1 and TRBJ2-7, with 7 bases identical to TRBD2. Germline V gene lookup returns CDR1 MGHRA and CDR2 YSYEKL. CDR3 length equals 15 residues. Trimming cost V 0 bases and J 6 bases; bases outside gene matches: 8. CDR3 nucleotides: TGCGCCAGCAGCCAAGACCCGTGGGCTAGCGGCGAGCAGTACTTC. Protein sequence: CASSQDPWASGEQYF.

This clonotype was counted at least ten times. The CDR3 loop reads CASSPDRGVLDTQYF. CDR3 sequence (DNA): TGTGCCAGCAGCCCTGACAGGGGGGTCTTAGATACGCAGTATTTT. V and J are TRBV7-8 and TRBJ2-3, with 9 bases aligning to TRBD1. Germline CDR1 SGHVS, CDR2 FQNEAQ. Trimming took 5 bases from V and 5 from J; bases not matched to a gene: 8. The length of the CDR3 is 15 residues.

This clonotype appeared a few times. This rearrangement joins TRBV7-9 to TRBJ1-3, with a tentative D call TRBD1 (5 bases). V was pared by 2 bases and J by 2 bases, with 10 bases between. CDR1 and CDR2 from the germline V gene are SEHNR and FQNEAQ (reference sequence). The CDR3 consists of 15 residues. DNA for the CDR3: TGTGCCAGCAGCTTAACCCGGGGCCCTGGAAACACCATATATTTT. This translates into CASSLTRGPGNTIYF.

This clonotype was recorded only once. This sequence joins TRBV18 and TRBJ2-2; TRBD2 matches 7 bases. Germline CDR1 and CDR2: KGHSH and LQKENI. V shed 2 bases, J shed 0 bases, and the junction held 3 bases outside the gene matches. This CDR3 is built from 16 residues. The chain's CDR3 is CASSPAAGSNTGELFF. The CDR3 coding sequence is TGTGCCAGCTCACCAGCAGCGGGGTCGAACACCGGGGAGCTGTTTTTT.

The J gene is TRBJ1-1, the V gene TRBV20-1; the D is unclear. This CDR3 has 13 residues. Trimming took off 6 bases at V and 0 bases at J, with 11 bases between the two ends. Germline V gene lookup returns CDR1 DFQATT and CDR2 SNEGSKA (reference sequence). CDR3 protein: CSAADLMNTEAFF. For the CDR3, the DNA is TGCAGTGCCGCGGACCTTATGAACACTGAAGCTTTCTTT.

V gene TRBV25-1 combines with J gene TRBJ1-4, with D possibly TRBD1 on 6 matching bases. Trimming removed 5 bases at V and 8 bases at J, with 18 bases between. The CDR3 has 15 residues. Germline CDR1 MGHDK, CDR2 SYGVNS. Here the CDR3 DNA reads TGTGCCAGCAGTCCCTGGGGGGGCGCAGAAGAAAAACTGTTTTTT. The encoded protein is CASSPWGGAEEKLFF.

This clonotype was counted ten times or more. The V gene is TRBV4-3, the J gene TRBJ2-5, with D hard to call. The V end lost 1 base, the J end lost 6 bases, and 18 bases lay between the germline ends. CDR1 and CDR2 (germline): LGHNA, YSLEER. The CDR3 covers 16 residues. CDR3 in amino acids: CASSQVVTRPEKTQYF. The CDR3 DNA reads TGCGCCAGCAGCCAAGTCGTGACCCGGCCGGAGAAGACCCAGTACTTC.

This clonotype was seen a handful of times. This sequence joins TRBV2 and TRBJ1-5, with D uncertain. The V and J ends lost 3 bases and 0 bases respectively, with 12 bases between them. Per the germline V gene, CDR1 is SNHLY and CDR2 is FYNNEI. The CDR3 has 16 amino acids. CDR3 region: CASSDWTGDSNQPQHF. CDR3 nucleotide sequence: TGTGCCAGCAGTGATTGGACGGGCGATAGCAATCAGCCCCAGCATTTT.

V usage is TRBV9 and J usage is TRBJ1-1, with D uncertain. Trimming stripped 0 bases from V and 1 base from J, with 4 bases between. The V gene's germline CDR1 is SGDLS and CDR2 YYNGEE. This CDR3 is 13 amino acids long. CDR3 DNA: TGTGCCAGCAGCGTAGAGCCGAACACTGAAGCTTTCTTT. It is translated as CASSVEPNTEAFF. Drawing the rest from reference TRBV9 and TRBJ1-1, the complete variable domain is DSGVTQTPKHLITATGQRVTLRCSPRSGDLSVYWYQQSLDQGLQFLIQYYNGEERAKGNILERFSAQQFPDLHSELNLSSLELGDSALYFCASSVEPNTEAFFGQGTRLTVV.

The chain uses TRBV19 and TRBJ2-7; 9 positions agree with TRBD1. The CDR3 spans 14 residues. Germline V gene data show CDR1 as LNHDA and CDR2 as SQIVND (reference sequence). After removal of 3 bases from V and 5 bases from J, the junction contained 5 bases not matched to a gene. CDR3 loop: CASSIRTGDHEQYF. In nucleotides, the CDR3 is TGTGCCAGTAGTATCCGGACAGGGGACCACGAGCAGTACTTC.